This T cell receptor beta chain was sequenced for a study of T cell changes during pregnancy in multiple sclerosis. Germline V CDR1 and CDR2: GTSNPN, SVGIG (reference sequence). J lost 9 bases, V lost 2 bases, and 8 bases had no gene match. The CDR3 runs 15 residues. Produced via immunoSEQ multiplex PCR; TCRdb's table is partial and in-frame only. The sample includes 55,000 to 75,000 clones, 75% to 95% seen only once; the top ten take approximately 1.4%. The sequence came from a female donor in good health, enrolled as a control in a pregnancy study. The chain combines TRBV30 with TRBJ1-6, with 9 bases identical to TRBD1. This material consisted of peripheral blood, taken after pregnancy. The CDR3 DNA reads as TGTGCCTGGAGTAACACAGGGGGCGCGGGTTCACCCCTCCACTTT. Its protein product is CAWSNTGGAGSPLHF.